This is a list of T cell receptor beta chains from one sample in a study of OX40 agonist ivuxolimab in advanced cancers. Measured with immunoSEQ multiplex PCR; TCRdb has only the in-frame clones, and not every one. Here the sample spans more than 11,000 clones, 70% to 90% being singletons. The sample here was CD4+ or CD8+ T cells sorted from blood, taken in a trial of the OX40 agonist ivuxolimab. Every receptor here comes from an adult with an advanced solid tumor such as melanoma, head and neck, liver or kidney cancer. CDR3s include the opening cysteine and the closing phenylalanine or tryptophan. Fields, in order: V gene, D gene, J gene, clone size, CDR3 DNA, CDR3 protein. D genes are given only for firm matches. Clone size is not always given. Where it is, it says once, few, many or a class for expanded clones.

V: TRBV15; D: .; J: TRBJ2-2; size: .; DNA: TGTGCCACCAGCAGAGATCGCGTGTCCCGGGAGCTGTTTTTT; CDR3: CATSRDRVSRELFF
V: TRBV9; D: TRBD2; J: TRBJ2-5; size: .; DNA: TGTGCCAGCAGCGCGTATGAGGGGGGACTAGCCGGGGAGACCCAGTACTTC; CDR3: CASSAYEGGLAGETQYF
V: TRBV7-2; D: TRBD2; J: TRBJ2-1; size: few; DNA: TGTGCCAGCAGCTTACAGGGACTAGCGGATTTCTACAATGAGCAGTTCTTC; CDR3: CASSLQGLADFYNEQFF
V: TRBV9; D: TRBD1; J: TRBJ1-2; size: .; DNA: TGTGCCAGCAGCGCCCGGGACAGGGATTATGGCTACACCTTC; CDR3: CASSARDRDYGYTF
V: TRBV29-1; D: TRBD1; J: TRBJ1-2; size: .; DNA: TGCAGCGGGAACGACGGGACAGTGCCCTATGGCTACACCTTC; CDR3: CSGNDGTVPYGYTF
V: TRBV7-3; D: .; J: TRBJ2-1; size: .; DNA: TGTGCCAGCAGCTTAAACGGACAAGCCTCCTACAATGAGCAGTTCTTC; CDR3: CASSLNGQASYNEQFF
V: TRBV7-2; D: .; J: TRBJ2-5; size: once; DNA: TGTGCCAGCAGCTTATTGGGTGGGGAGACCCAGTACTTC; CDR3: CASSLLGGETQYF
V: TRBV27; D: .; J: TRBJ2-7; size: .; DNA: TGTGCCAGCAGGATGGGGGGCGGCTTGAACTTC; CDR3: CASRMGGGLNF
V: TRBV5-6; D: .; J: TRBJ2-5; size: .; DNA: TGTGCCAGCAGCCCGAGATGGGCAGGGCGGTGGGAGACCCAGTACTTC; CDR3: CASSPRWAGRWETQYF
V: TRBV7-9; D: .; J: TRBJ2-5; size: .; DNA: TGTGCCAGCAGCTTATCGGGGACCCAAGAGACCCAGTACTTC; CDR3: CASSLSGTQETQYF
V: TRBV5-4; D: .; J: TRBJ2-6; size: .; DNA: TGTGCCAGCAGCACCACAGACTCTGGGGCCAACGTCCTGACTTTC; CDR3: CASSTTDSGANVLTF
V: TRBV4-1; D: .; J: TRBJ2-1; size: .; DNA: TGCGCCAGCAGCCCGGACAGAAGTACGGGTTTTGAGCAGTTCTTC; CDR3: CASSPDRSTGFEQFF
V: TRBV5-6; D: .; J: TRBJ1-1; size: few; DNA: TGTGCCAGCAGGCTCGGAAATGGGGTGGTGGAAGCTTTCTTT; CDR3: CASRLGNGVVEAFF
V: TRBV19; D: TRBD2; J: TRBJ2-3; size: .; DNA: TGTGCCAGTAGTATAGATATTGGGACTAGCGATCACACAGATACGCAGTATTTT; CDR3: CASSIDIGTSDHTDTQYF
V: TRBV9; D: TRBD2; J: TRBJ2-7; size: once; DNA: TGTGCCAGCAGTACCGGGACTAGCGGGAGTTACTCCTACGAGCAGTACTTC; CDR3: CASSTGTSGSYSYEQYF
V: TRBV7-6; D: .; J: TRBJ1-2; size: .; DNA: TGTGCCAGCAGCTTATCGGAGGGAGGAGGTTATGGCTACACCTTC; CDR3: CASSLSEGGGYGYTF
V: TRBV5-1; D: .; J: TRBJ2-1; size: .; DNA: TGCGCCAGCAGCAAAATAACTTCACTTGAGCAGTTCTTC; CDR3: CASSKITSLEQFF
V: TRBV11-3; D: .; J: TRBJ2-7; size: once; DNA: TGTGCCAGCAGCTTAGCGGACTTTGTCTACGAGCAGTACTTC; CDR3: CASSLADFVYEQYF
V: TRBV5-4; D: .; J: TRBJ2-7; size: .; DNA: TGTGCCAGCAGCTTGGGCCAGGGTGGTTACGAGCAGTACTTC; CDR3: CASSLGQGGYEQYF
V: TRBV15; D: TRBD1; J: TRBJ2-1; size: .; DNA: TGTGCCACCTGGAGGCAGGGGGCAAATGAGCAGTTCTTC; CDR3: CATWRQGANEQFF
V: TRBV7-6; D: .; J: TRBJ2-3; size: .; DNA: TGTGCCAGCAGCTTATCGGTAGGGGGGACAGATACGCAGTATTTT; CDR3: CASSLSVGGTDTQYF
V: TRBV2; D: TRBD2; J: TRBJ2-3; size: .; DNA: TGTGCCAGCAGGGGGACTAGCGCAGATACGCAGTATTTT; CDR3: CASRGTSADTQYF
V: TRBV19; D: .; J: TRBJ1-2; size: .; DNA: TGTGCCAGTAGTAAAAGGGAGGGACTCGACTTTTATGGCTACACCTTC; CDR3: CASSKREGLDFYGYTF
V: TRBV27; D: .; J: TRBJ2-5; size: .; DNA: TGTGCCAGCAGTTTCGCCGGGTCGAGAGAGACCCAGTACTTC; CDR3: CASSFAGSRETQYF
V: TRBV29-1; D: .; J: TRBJ2-7; size: medium-sized; DNA: TGCAGCGTTGAAATTGACGGAGCCTACGAGCAGTACTTC; CDR3: CSVEIDGAYEQYF
V: TRBV14; D: .; J: TRBJ1-1; size: .; DNA: TGTGCCAGCAGCCAAGATAGGCGCTTAAGCGGTTTGAACACTGAAGCTTTCTTT; CDR3: CASSQDRRLSGLNTEAFF
V: TRBV7-9; D: .; J: TRBJ2-7; size: .; DNA: TGTGCCAGCAGCCCTCAAATTACTTACGAGCAGTACTTC; CDR3: CASSPQITYEQYF
V: TRBV5-1; D: TRBD1; J: TRBJ2-1; size: .; DNA: TGCGCCAGCAGCTTGAACAGGGGGGTCTACAATGAGCAGTTCTTC; CDR3: CASSLNRGVYNEQFF
V: TRBV5-1; D: .; J: TRBJ2-1; size: .; DNA: TGCGCCAGCAGCTTGGAGGCGCGGACTCTCAATGAGCAGTTCTTC; CDR3: CASSLEARTLNEQFF
V: TRBV19; D: .; J: TRBJ1-1; size: .; DNA: TGTGCCAGTAGTATAGAGGCAGGGAACACTGAAGCTTTCTTT; CDR3: CASSIEAGNTEAFF
V: TRBV7-3; D: .; J: TRBJ2-7; size: .; DNA: TGTGCCAGCGGGCCAGGTAATGGAGAGCAGTACTTC; CDR3: CASGPGNGEQYF
V: TRBV7-9; D: .; J: TRBJ2-1; size: .; DNA: TGTGCCAGCAGCCAGGGACACCCCAGCGGGAATGAGCAGTTCTTC; CDR3: CASSQGHPSGNEQFF
V: TRBV4-3; D: TRBD2; J: TRBJ2-7; size: .; DNA: TGCGCCAGCAGCCCTAGCGGGCGCCCCCTCGAGCAGTACTTC; CDR3: CASSPSGRPLEQYF
V: TRBV4-2; D: TRBD1; J: TRBJ2-1; size: few; DNA: TGTGCCAGCAGCCAAGACCCGGGACAGGGAAGCGATGAGCAGTTCTTC; CDR3: CASSQDPGQGSDEQFF
V: TRBV18; D: .; J: TRBJ2-2; size: .; DNA: TGTGCCAGCGGAGGCCCACCCTTCTTT; CDR3: CASGGPPFF
V: TRBV4-2; D: TRBD2; J: TRBJ2-1; size: .; DNA: TGTGCCAGCAGCTTGACTAGCGGATACAATGAGCAGTTCTTC; CDR3: CASSLTSGYNEQFF
V: TRBV10-3; D: TRBD1; J: TRBJ2-2; size: .; DNA: TGTGCCATCAGTGAGCCGGACAGGGGCCGGAACACCGGGGAGCTGTTTTTT; CDR3: CAISEPDRGRNTGELFF
V: TRBV6-6; D: .; J: TRBJ2-7; size: .; DNA: TGTGCCACCGGGGCCTACGAGCAGTACTTC; CDR3: CATGAYEQYF
V: TRBV4-3; D: .; J: TRBJ2-5; size: .; DNA: TGCGCCAGCAGCCAAGAAGTCCAAGAGACCCAGTACTTC; CDR3: CASSQEVQETQYF
V: TRBV6-1; D: .; J: TRBJ1-5; size: few; DNA: TGTGCCAGCAGTGGCCGGGACACTAGCAATCAGCCCCAGCATTTT; CDR3: CASSGRDTSNQPQHF
V: TRBV7-3; D: .; J: TRBJ2-2; size: .; DNA: TGTGCCAGCAGCGGACAGAACACCGGGGAGCTGTTTTTT; CDR3: CASSGQNTGELFF
V: TRBV19; D: .; J: TRBJ2-1; size: once; DNA: TGTGCCAGTGAGGACTCGTCCTACAATGAGCAGTTCTTC; CDR3: CASEDSSYNEQFF